This T cell receptor beta chain is from a study of identifying expanded T cells in peripheral blood. Clones were read by immunoSEQ multiplex PCR, and TCRdb kept only the in-frame ones, dropping some. The sample yields roughly 120,000 clones, about 87% seen once. Collection occurred without any documented infections or immune events in donors. Study conclusions and caveats: Clone count variance between roughly 2-week samples rose with total template count. Technical replicates showed roughly 1.2 changed clones; approximately 2 weeks around 15; four weeks 19.

As to this clone: The antigen remains undetermined.

Germline V gene data show CDR1 as MGHRA and CDR2 as YSYEKL. The CDR3 sequence is 16 residues long. Trimming stripped 1 base from V and 0 bases from J, with 9 bases between. The source material was blood. The TCR originated in a person aged 18 to 75 in good health. The V call is TRBV4-1, the J call TRBJ2-2; D perhaps matches TRBD1 (5 bases). The CDR3 DNA follows: TGCGCCAGCAGCCAAGTCCCAGGGTCGAACACCGGGGAGCTGTTTTTT. This translates into CASSQVPGSNTGELFF.